This TCR beta chain was retrieved from a study of T cells in Graves' hyperthyroidism and ophthalmopathy. RNA transcripts provided the source from which TCR beta CDR3 regions were amplified. HTBI primers were used for first-round RT-PCR of the TCR CDR3. A single record per CDR3 protein comes from TCRdb applying MiXCR to the multiplex PCR reads. The sample lists some 360,000 distinct CDR3 sequences; over 15% were seen once. Material for sequencing was blood. The receptor was derived from a woman in her forties with Graves' ophthalmopathy.

CDR3 sequence reads: CASKGSRGTGEGETQYF. CDR3 sequence (DNA): TGTGCCTCCAAAGGCTCTCGGGGGACAGGGGAAGGGGAGACCCAGTACTTC. The J gene is TRBJ2-5, the V gene TRBV10-3, with TRBD1 identical over 10 bases. Germline-derived CDR1 and CDR2 are ENHRY and SYGVKD. The V and J ends lost 11 bases and 5 bases, in that order; junction bases with no gene match: 20. The CDR3 covers 17 residues.